This T cell receptor (beta chain) is drawn from a study of T cell repertoires in cytomegalovirus infection (dated 2019 in TCRdb). Notes on the research overall: Donor HLA type was relevant to the analysis, because carriage of CMV infection together with the matching HLA type was indicated by public TCR beta signatures.

The study at large found these results: In both this cohort and an independent roughly 400-donor cohort, the cumulative frequency of public TCR beta family members distinguished carriers of CMV infection plus the relevant HLA type. In the ex vivo response, HLA-C-restricted CMV-specific TCR beta clonotypes were dominant, and in two of eight donors the single most frequent clonotype came from this HLA-C-restricted group.

Sequencing relied on an Illumina HiSeq 1500. In TCRdb, the public reads were trimmed at Q25 with fastp and aligned with MiXCR, with productive beta chains retained. Each record represents a unique CDR3 protein, reported with the most common genes and DNA among its rows. Across this sample there are 500,000 or so distinct CDR3 sequences, with 15% to 20% seen only once. The top ten hold 20% to 30% of the sample. This clonotype was detected ten times or more. What antigen it recognizes has not been identified. The record has no base qualities; no much larger clone is one base away. CDR1 SGHTA and CDR2 FQGNSA are derived from the germline V gene. V and J lose 1 base and 7 bases, and a span of 7 bases separates them. Measured from the cysteine to the phenylalanine, the CDR3 is 12 residues long. The sequence is cut down to CDR3 DNA, 36 bases in frame from base 1.

The sequenced sample consisted of CD8+ T cells from PBMCs. The clonotype originates from a human donor in good health (CMV status not recorded). Some clones in this sample may be carry-over from other donors' samples. This chain is built from TRBV7-2 and TRBJ1-1, with the D gene call left open. Here the CDR3 is given as CASSLVRREAFF. The bases are TGTGCCAGCAGCTTAGTCCGCCGTGAAGCTTTCTTT.